These T cell receptor beta chains were read from a single sample in a study of blood T cell repertoires in COVID-19. Assay used: immunoSEQ multiplex PCR; TCRdb lists only in-frame clones, some missing. The table shows roughly 100,000 clones, with over 80% occurring only once. Sequenced sample: peripheral blood. The receptors were sampled from a man between 50 and 59 years old with acute or convalescent COVID-19. CDR3s include the opening cysteine and the closing phenylalanine or tryptophan. A D gene is named only where the DNA matches it firmly. Only part of the rows carry a size: once, few, many, or a class if the clone is expanded.

TRBV5-1	.	.	TRBJ2-1	CASSLSGNYEQFF	TGCGCCAGCAGCTTGTCAGGGAACTATGAGCAGTTCTTC
TRBV29-1	.	.	TRBJ2-1	CSVAYKLSYNEQFF	TGCAGCGTTGCTTACAAGTTATCCTACAATGAGCAGTTCTTC
TRBV29-1	.	once	TRBJ2-3	CSVAGAGLDTQYF	TGCAGCGTTGCAGGGGCGGGCTTAGATACGCAGTATTTT
TRBV27	.	.	TRBJ2-3	CASSLISTDTQYF	TGTGCCAGCAGTCTTATTAGCACAGATACGCAGTATTTT
TRBV14	TRBD1	.	TRBJ2-5	CASSPGQGGRQETQYF	TGTGCCAGCAGCCCAGGACAGGGTGGCCGGCAAGAGACCCAGTACTTC
TRBV4-1	TRBD2	.	TRBJ2-1	CASSLTSGRAQTQFF	TGCGCCAGCAGCCTGACTAGCGGGAGGGCACAAACGCAGTTCTTC
TRBV18	.	.	TRBJ2-7	CASSPVREGEQYF	TGTGCCAGCTCACCGGTCAGGGAAGGCGAGCAGTACTTC
TRBV28	TRBD2	.	TRBJ2-3	CASSLGPGLAGFTDTQYF	TGTGCCAGCAGTTTGGGTCCCGGACTAGCGGGATTCACAGATACGCAGTATTTT
TRBV19	TRBD1	.	TRBJ1-2	CASSTRDSVNYGYTF	TGTGCCAGTAGTACTCGGGACAGTGTGAACTATGGCTACACCTTC
TRBV2	.	once	TRBJ1-4	CASSGRTTNEKLFF	TGTGCCAGCAGTGGTAGAACAACTAATGAAAAACTGTTTTTT
TRBV18	.	few	TRBJ1-3	CASSSGRPGGNTIYF	TGTGCCAGCTCGTCAGGTCGGCCTGGTGGAAACACCATATATTTT
TRBV5-1	TRBD1	.	TRBJ2-7	CASSLREAGQGAREQYF	TGCGCCAGCAGCTTGAGGGAGGCGGGGCAGGGGGCGCGAGAGCAGTACTTC
TRBV19	TRBD1	.	TRBJ2-5	CASSIAQGAETQYF	TGTGCCAGTAGTATCGCACAGGGGGCCGAGACCCAGTACTTC
TRBV4-1	.	.	TRBJ2-1	CASSRVPEGGIHEQFF	TGCGCCAGCAGCCGCGTGCCAGAGGGAGGAATCCATGAGCAGTTCTTC
TRBV2	TRBD2	once	TRBJ2-3	CASSERTRPRTDTQYF	TGTGCCAGCAGCGAAAGGACTAGACCACGTACAGATACGCAGTATTTT
TRBV25-1	.	.	TRBJ2-5	CASSDVARTQYF	TGTGCCAGCAGTGATGTAGCTCGGACCCAGTACTTC
TRBV29-1	TRBD1	.	TRBJ2-7	CSADRGLGEQYF	TGCAGCGCAGACAGGGGGCTAGGGGAGCAGTACTTC
TRBV24-1	TRBD2	.	TRBJ2-3	CATSDSYRRSGGRARTDTQYF	TGTGCCACCAGTGATTCCTACCGAAGGAGTGGCGGGAGGGCCCGCACAGATACGCAGTATTTT
TRBV30	TRBD2	.	TRBJ2-7	CAWTLRRGAYYEQYF	TGTGCCTGGACCCTTAGGCGGGGGGCTTACTACGAGCAGTACTTC
TRBV3-1/TRBV3-2	.	few	TRBJ2-1	CASSQALDGEQFF	TGTGCCAGCAGCCAAGCCCTAGACGGTGAGCAGTTCTTC
TRBV7-2	.	.	TRBJ2-7	CASSLEVGPTYEQYF	TGTGCCAGCAGCTTAGAGGTGGGGCCGACTTACGAGCAGTACTTC
TRBV11-2	.	few	TRBJ1-2	CASSLDPKQGHGYTF	TGTGCCAGCAGCTTAGATCCGAAACAGGGCCATGGCTACACCTTC
TRBV5-8	TRBD1	.	TRBJ2-4	CASSFRGSKNIQYF	TGTGCCAGCAGCTTCAGGGGGTCCAAAAACATTCAGTACTTC
TRBV29-1	.	.	TRBJ2-5	CSVVRRGESQETQYF	TGCAGCGTTGTGAGGCGGGGTGAGAGCCAAGAGACCCAGTACTTC
TRBV15	TRBD2	.	TRBJ2-1	CATSRSGRANNEQFF	TGTGCCACCAGCAGGAGCGGGAGGGCCAACAATGAGCAGTTCTTC
TRBV19	TRBD2	.	TRBJ2-7	CASSTSSGSYEQYF	TGTGCCAGTAGTACCTCTAGCGGGAGCTACGAGCAGTACTTC
TRBV7-2	TRBD2	once	TRBJ2-1	CASSKLAGEPTYNEQFF	TGTGCCAGCAGCAAACTAGCGGGCGAACCAACCTACAATGAGCAGTTCTTC
TRBV5-1	TRBD2	.	TRBJ2-1	CASSPQGTSDYNEQFF	TGCGCCAGCAGTCCGCAGGGGACTAGCGATTACAATGAGCAGTTCTTC
TRBV6-6	.	.	TRBJ1-1	CASSGEGNTEAFF	TGTGCCAGCAGTGGGGAGGGGAACACTGAAGCTTTCTTT
TRBV24-1	TRBD2	.	TRBJ2-1	CATSGLLAGDYNEQFF	TGTGCCACCAGTGGGTTACTAGCGGGAGATTACAATGAGCAGTTCTTC
TRBV6-6	.	.	TRBJ1-2	CASNQWGDYGYTF	TGTGCCAGCAATCAGTGGGGGGACTATGGCTACACCTTC
TRBV6-5	.	.	TRBJ2-2	CASNRLNTGELFF	TGTGCCAGCAACAGGCTAAACACCGGGGAGCTGTTTTTT
TRBV6-6	.	.	TRBJ1-4	CASRRYDGEKLFF	TGTGCCAGCAGACGTTACGACGGGGAGAAACTGTTTTTT
TRBV5-1	.	.	TRBJ1-6	CASSGGGSSYNSPLHF	TGCGCCAGCAGCGGCGGGGGGAGCTCCTATAATTCACCCCTCCACTTT
TRBV11-1	TRBD2	.	TRBJ2-5	CASSPQLAGRQETQYF	TGTGCCAGCAGCCCGCAACTAGCGGGACGACAAGAGACCCAGTACTTC
TRBV19	.	.	TRBJ2-3	CASSTGADTQYF	TGTGCCAGTAGTACGGGGGCAGATACGCAGTATTTT
TRBV5-1	.	.	TRBJ2-2	CASSGAANTGELFF	TGCGCCAGCAGCGGGGCGGCGAACACCGGGGAGCTGTTTTTT
TRBV27	TRBD1	.	TRBJ2-7	CASSLAPVGTGVGYEQYF	TGTGCCAGCAGTTTAGCCCCAGTGGGGACAGGGGTCGGTTACGAGCAGTACTTC
TRBV2	.	.	TRBJ2-1	CASSDRLYNEQFF	TGTGCCAGCAGTGATAGACTGTACAATGAGCAGTTCTTC
TRBV6-5	.	few	TRBJ2-2	CASSYRLWGAGELFF	TGTGCCAGCAGTTACAGGTTATGGGGGGCCGGGGAGCTGTTTTTT
TRBV29-1	TRBD1	once	TRBJ2-3	CSVGQLLTDTQYF	TGCAGCGTGGGACAGCTACTCACAGATACGCAGTATTTT
TRBV5-1	.	once	TRBJ2-2	CASNEQGYTGELFF	TGCGCCAGCAACGAGCAGGGGTACACCGGGGAGCTGTTTTTT
TRBV5-1	TRBD1	.	TRBJ1-1	CASSLAGDRVRVNTEAFF	TGCGCCAGCAGCTTGGCCGGCGACAGGGTACGGGTGAACACTGAAGCTTTCTTT
TRBV2	.	.	TRBJ2-5	CASSEENSAQETQYF	TGTGCCAGCAGTGAAGAGAACTCCGCACAAGAGACCCAGTACTTC
TRBV5-4	.	.	TRBJ2-7	CASSPGGTGTEQYF	TGTGCCAGCAGCCCGGGGGGGACAGGGACGGAGCAGTACTTC